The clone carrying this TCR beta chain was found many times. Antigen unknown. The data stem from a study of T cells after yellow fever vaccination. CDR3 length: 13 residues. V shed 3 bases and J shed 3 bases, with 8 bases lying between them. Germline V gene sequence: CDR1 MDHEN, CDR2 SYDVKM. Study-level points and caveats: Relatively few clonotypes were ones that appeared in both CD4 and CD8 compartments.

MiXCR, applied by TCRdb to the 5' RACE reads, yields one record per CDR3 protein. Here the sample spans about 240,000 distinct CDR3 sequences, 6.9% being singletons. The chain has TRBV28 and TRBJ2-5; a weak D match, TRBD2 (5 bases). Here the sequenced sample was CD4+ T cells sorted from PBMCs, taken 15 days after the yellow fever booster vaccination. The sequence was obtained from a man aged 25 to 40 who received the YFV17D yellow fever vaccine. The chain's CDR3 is CASSFSGKETQYF. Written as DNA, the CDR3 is TGTGCCAGCAGTTTCAGCGGAAAAGAGACCCAGTACTTC.